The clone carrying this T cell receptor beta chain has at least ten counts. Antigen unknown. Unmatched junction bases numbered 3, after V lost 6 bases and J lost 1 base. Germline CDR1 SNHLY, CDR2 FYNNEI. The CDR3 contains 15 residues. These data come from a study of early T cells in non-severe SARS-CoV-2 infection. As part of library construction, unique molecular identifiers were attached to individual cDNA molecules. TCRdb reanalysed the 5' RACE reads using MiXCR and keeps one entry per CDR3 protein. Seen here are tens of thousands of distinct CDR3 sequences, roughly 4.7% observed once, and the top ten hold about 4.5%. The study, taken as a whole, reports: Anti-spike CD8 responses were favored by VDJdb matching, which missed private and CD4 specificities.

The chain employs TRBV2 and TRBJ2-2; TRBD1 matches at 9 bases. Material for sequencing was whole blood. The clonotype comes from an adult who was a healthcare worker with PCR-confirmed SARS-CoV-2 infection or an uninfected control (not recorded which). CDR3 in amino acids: CASREDRGNTGELFF. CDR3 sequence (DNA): TGTGCCAGCAGGGAGGACAGGGGGAACACCGGGGAGCTGTTTTTT. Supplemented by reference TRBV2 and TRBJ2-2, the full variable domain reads EPEVTQTPSHQVTQMGQEVILRCVPISNHLYFYWYRQILGQKVEFLVSFYNNEISEKSEIFDDQFSVERPDGSNFTLKIRSTKLEDSAMYFCASREDRGNTGELFFGEGSRLTVL.